This record covers a single TCR beta chain. What it binds is unknown. TCRdb reanalysed the reads using MiXCR and keeps one entry per CDR3 protein. The sample shows around 300,000 distinct CDR3 sequences, roughly 21% of them seen only once. The sample comes from a study of T cell repertoires in cytomegalovirus infection. Study-level background: Well-studied HLA-B-restricted CMV epitopes were used in the study alongside recently identified HLA-C-restricted ones. Public TCR beta signatures were indicative of both CMV infection and a matching HLA type.

Whole-study results and caveats: Clonotype analysis showed dominance of the ex vivo response by HLA-C-restricted CMV-specific TCR beta clonotypes. Frequencies of public TCR beta families were cumulated, and this identified carriers of CMV plus the relevant HLA.

This material consisted of cultured PBMCs, taken from culture after CMV antigen stimulation. The TCR sequence derives from a human donor in good health (CMV status not recorded). Some clones in this sample may be carry-over from other donors' samples.

In nucleotides, the CDR3 is TGTGCCAGCAGTCATAGCGGGAGAGGATACGAGCAGTACTTC. This encodes CASSHSGRGYEQYF. The chain couples TRBV6-2 or TRBV6-3 to TRBJ2-7; 9 nucleotides match TRBD2. Trimming took 5 bases from V and 4 from J; bases not matched to a gene: 6. The V gene's germline CDR1 is MNHEY and CDR2 SVGEGT. The CDR3 runs to 14 residues.